This TCR beta chain was profiled in a study of blood T cell repertoires in COVID-19 (TCRdb year 2020). For the study in its entirety: Samples covering the acute and convalescent phases of COVID-19 were provided by collaborators in the United States, Italy and Spain. Where available, HLA class I and class II types were obtained from metadata supplied by the sample provider rather than from assay-based typing. The samples were drawn from two sources: the first 160 participants of the ongoing ImmuneRACE study, and 950 to 1,500 subjects contributed by 6 global collaborators. Nearly every sample came with metadata listing a de-identified subject ID, COVID-19 status, age in years and sex. Deeply sampled blood TCRbeta repertoires from subjects exposed to, actively infected with, or recovered from COVID-19 were included in the dataset. The repertoires were released in a freely available public database intended as a resource for research on the immune response to SARS-CoV-2. The prospective study material was composed of cDNA or gDNA derived from T cells, B-cell-depleted T cells, or PBMCs.

Enrolling through a virtual design, the prospective study's participants ranged in age from roughly 18 to 95 years and lived across some 23 United States geographic areas. In the prospective study, cohorts were assigned on the basis of participant-reported clinical history obtained from a screening survey and a study questionnaire. Recovered participants in ImmuneRACE Cohort 3 were defined by two consecutive negative NP/OP PCR tests, clearance by a healthcare professional, or resolution of symptoms. In the prospective study, mobile phlebotomists collected whole blood, serum and a nasopharyngeal or oropharyngeal swab from each participant. Over an approximately 2-month period, participants in the prospective study had the option of providing additional blood draws and questionnaires. Blood samples from the prospective study were shipped frozen or at room temperature prior to DNA extraction. TCRbeta CDR3 regions were amplified from genomic DNA using the immunoSEQ Assay, a bias-controlled multiplex PCR. The authors' pipeline ran thus. The number of nucleated cells in each sample was estimated by amplification of reference gene primers within the assay. To quantify the absolute abundance of each unique TCRbeta CDR3 rearrangement, sequence reads were collapsed and filtered. For each sample, productive Simpson clonality was calculated as the square root of Simpson's diversity index over productive rearrangements. TCRdb took over this immuneACCESS table, retaining in-frame rearrangements with V and J assigned. Such tables are incomplete; in checked studies, under half of the missing clones stem from an unresolved V gene, and the remainder is unexplained. That table furnishes V, J and clone size, whereas the DNA furnished D and trimming. For this sample the table gives 290,000 or so clones, of which approximately 86% were detected only once. The ten top clones hold about 2.7% of the sample.

Paper-wide results and their limitations: How much clinical and demographic metadata was included differed by source and by participant, and the metadata was provided uncurated.

The junction shows trimming of 7 bases on V and 4 bases on J, plus 16 bases between the germline ends. The CDR3, from cysteine to phenylalanine, totals 15 residues. Kept here is only the CDR3 DNA, which spans 45 bases and is read in frame from base 1. Per the germline V gene, SGHTA is the CDR1 and FQGNSA is the CDR2. Regarding this clone: This receptor's antigen is unknown. No base quality information exists; no much larger clone differs at one position.

The material sequenced was PBMCs or T cells enriched from blood (not recorded which). The rearranged segments are TRBV7-2 and TRBJ2-2; matching of 5 bases hints at TRBD2 as the D gene. This sequence originates from a young woman who had recovered from COVID-19. This receptor has the CDR3 CASTARLGSTGELFF. The sequenced DNA: TGTGCCAGCACCGCCCGGTTAGGGAGCACCGGGGAGCTGTTTTTT.